The 28 T cell receptor beta chains below all came from one sample that was sequenced in a study of shared clonotypes between healthy human individuals (TCRdb year 2020). Libraries came from the immunoSEQ multiplex PCR assay. As stored in TCRdb, this immuneACCESS dataset retains in-frame rearrangements with V and J assigned. A fraction of the clones does not appear; measured against another copy, unresolved V genes explain less than half of the discrepancy, and the remainder lacks a known reason. This sample lists 2.5 million or so clones; just over 90% were detected once. 0.11% to 0.15% of the sample is in the top ten clones. The sample taken for sequencing was naive CD4+ T cells sorted from blood. The cell subset or site label of this sample denotes: CD45RA+ positively selected. These receptors all stem from a man between 18 and 35 years old in good health.

The V gene is TRBV5-6, the J gene TRBJ2-2; D is perhaps TRBD1 (5 bases). The germline V and J ends were trimmed by 0 bases and 0 bases, with 6 bases remaining between them. The length of the CDR3 is 15 residues. CDR1 and CDR2 from the germline V gene are SGHDT and YYEEEE. CDR3 residues: CASSLEGPNTGELFF. The DNA for the CDR3 is TGTGCCAGCAGCTTGGAGGGGCCGAACACCGGGGAGCTGTTTTTT.

J is TRBJ1-1 and V is TRBV6-1; no definite D call. V gave up 9 bases and J gave up 5 bases, with 16 bases separating them. The CDR3 runs to 13 residues. Germline-derived CDR1 and CDR2 are MNHNS and SASEGT. CDR3 sequence (DNA): TGTGCCAGTATTAGCAGTGGGCGGACTGAAGCTTTCTTT. It translates to CASISSGRTEAFF.

V is TRBV19 and J is TRBJ2-6; D might be TRBD1 (6 bases). V was shortened by 7 bases and J by 0 bases, with 13 bases between the two germline ends. The CDR3 is made up of 16 amino acids. The germline CDR1 and CDR2 sequences are LNHDA and SQIVND (reference sequence). The CDR3 DNA reads as TGTGCCAGTAATATTCAGGGGTTCTCTGGGGCCAACGTCCTGACTTTC. Residues: CASNIQGFSGANVLTF.

J is TRBJ2-7 and V is TRBV6-5; 9 nucleotides align to TRBD1. Germline V CDR1 and CDR2: MNHEY, SVGAGI. There are 15 residues in the CDR3. V was clipped by 0 bases and J by 3 bases; unmatched bases: 3. Here the CDR3 DNA reads TGTGCCAGCAGTTACTCGTGGACAGGGGTCTACGAGCAGTACTTC. Its protein product is CASSYSWTGVYEQYF.

The V call is TRBV5-3, the J call TRBJ2-5; D is uncertain. TRBV5-3 carries the ORF label, with uncertain function. V lost 5 bases and J 4 bases, leaving 3 bases between the germline ends. The CDR3 loop spans 10 amino acids. CDR3: CARRGETQYF. DNA for the CDR3: TGTGCCAGAAGGGGAGAGACCCAGTACTTC.

This chain connects TRBV6-6 to TRBJ2-2; no firm D call. V lost 5 bases and J 3 bases, leaving 10 bases between the germline ends. Germline V gene lookup returns CDR1 MNHNY and CDR2 SVGAGI (reference sequence). The length of the CDR3 is 14 residues. This CDR3 is CASSLGVDTGELFF. CDR3 bases: TGTGCCAGCAGTCTAGGAGTAGACACCGGGGAGCTGTTTTTT.

The chain links TRBV11-2 to TRBJ2-5; D is perhaps TRBD1 (5 bases). With 5 bases removed from V and 3 bases from J, the gap between germline ends came to 13 bases. There are 14 residues in the CDR3. Germline lookup yields CDR1 SGHAT and CDR2 FQNNGV. CDR3 protein: CASSPGRTKETQYF. Here the CDR3 DNA reads TGTGCCAGCAGCCCCGGGCGGACAAAAGAGACCCAGTACTTC.

This rearrangement joins TRBV6-5 to TRBJ1-3, with D uncertain. With 6 bases removed from V and 2 bases from J, the gap between germline ends came to 11 bases. This CDR3 is built from 14 residues. Germline V gene data show CDR1 as MNHEY and CDR2 as SVGAGI. The CDR3 loop reads CASSPMLAGNTIYF. CDR3 sequence (DNA): TGTGCCAGCAGCCCAATGTTAGCTGGAAACACCATATATTTT.

For this clone: This sample includes further DNA sequences coding for the same CDR3. The chain carries TRBV10-3 and TRBJ1-1; D gene unclear. Germline CDR1 and CDR2: ENHRY and SYGVKD. This CDR3 has 12 residues. The V and J ends lost 6 bases and 0 bases respectively, with 5 bases between them. Written as DNA, the CDR3 is TGTGCCATCAGAGGTTTGAACACTGAAGCTTTCTTT. Translated, it gives CAIRGLNTEAFF.

This chain connects TRBV7-9 to TRBJ2-1; tentative D call: TRBD1 (6 bases). Germline V gene lookup returns CDR1 SEHNR and CDR2 FQNEAQ (reference sequence). This CDR3 region has 14 residues. V was shortened by 1 base and J by 4 bases, with 8 bases between the two germline ends. CDR3 residues: CASSLEQGYNEQFF. The DNA for the CDR3 is TGTGCCAGCAGCTTAGAACAGGGATACAATGAGCAGTTCTTC. Complete variable domain (other parts from reference TRBV7-9 and TRBJ2-1): DTGVSQNPRHKITKRGQNVTFRCDPISEHNRLYWYRQTLGQGPEFLTYFQNEAQLEKSRLLSDRFSAERPKGSFSTLEIQRTEQGDSAMYLCASSLEQGYNEQFFGPGTRLTVL.

The chain couples TRBV5-1 to TRBJ1-6; D may be TRBD1 (6 bases). The V end was cut by 4 bases, the J end by 7 bases, with 24 bases between. Germline V CDR1 and CDR2: SGHRS, YFSETQ. This CDR3 spans 18 amino acids. CDR3 sequence reads: CASSPEGWGPDKNSPLHF. As DNA, the CDR3 is TGCGCCAGCAGCCCTGAGGGGTGGGGGCCGGACAAGAATTCACCCCTCCACTTT.

The genes are TRBV6-6 and TRBJ2-7, with TRBD1 identical over 10 bases. This CDR3 has 12 residues. Germline CDR1 reads MNHNY; CDR2 reads SVGAGI (reference sequence). Germline trimming cut 6 bases from V and 6 bases from J; bases unmatched to any gene: 2. In DNA, the CDR3 is TGTGCCAGCAGCGGGACAGGGGCCGAGCAGTACTTC. Its translation: CASSGTGAEQYF.

The J gene is TRBJ1-2, the V gene TRBV6-1; 7 bases align to TRBD1. The CDR3 contains 15 residues. From germline, CDR1 is MNHNS and CDR2 SASEGT. Trimming cost V 5 bases and J 6 bases; bases outside gene matches: 12. The CDR3 spells CASSFDGKGANGYTF. For the CDR3, the DNA is TGTGCCAGCAGTTTCGATGGGAAGGGGGCCAATGGCTACACCTTC.

The chain carries TRBV6-1 and TRBJ1-1; D ambiguous. Germline CDR1 MNHNS, CDR2 SASEGT. This CDR3 contains 13 residues. The ends were cut back, 6 bases at V and 4 bases at J, with 12 bases in the middle. CDR3 sequence: CASRNWGSTEAFF. Here the CDR3 DNA reads TGTGCCAGCAGGAATTGGGGTTCCACTGAAGCTTTCTTT.

This clone was found once. The rearrangement joins TRBV18 to TRBJ2-5; maybe TRBD2 (6 bases). Looked up from germline, CDR1 is KGHSH and CDR2 is LQKENI. V was trimmed by 0 bases and J by 3 bases, leaving 11 bases between them. The CDR3 covers 15 residues. In DNA, the CDR3 is TGTGCCAGCTCACCACCTTGGAGGGAGAAAGAGACCCAGTACTTC. It specifies CASSPPWREKETQYF.

The V call is TRBV6-1, the J call TRBJ2-7, with TRBD2 matching 11 bases. The CDR3 sequence is 14 residues long. V gave up 6 bases and J gave up 3 bases; unmatched junction bases: 4. Germline V CDR1 and CDR2: MNHNS, SASEGT. The CDR3 DNA reads TGTGCCAGCAGGGTAGCGGGAGGGGACTACGAGCAGTACTTC. Amino acids: CASRVAGGDYEQYF.

This chain uses TRBV10-2 with TRBJ1-5; 9 nucleotides match TRBD1. The germline V gene encodes CDR1 WSHSY and CDR2 SAAADI. Trimming at V came to 6 bases and at J to 4 bases, leaving 10 bases not matched to a gene. The CDR3 has 16 residues. CDR3 in DNA: TGCGCCAGCAGACCCCCGGGACAGGGCGGTAATCAGCCCCAGCATTTT. This codes for CASRPPGQGGNQPQHF.

V usage is TRBV6-5 and J usage is TRBJ2-2, with a weak D call TRBD1 (5 bases). Trimming removed 6 bases at V and 4 bases at J, with 15 bases between. The CDR3 extends over 15 amino acids. In germline, CDR1 is MNHEY, CDR2 SVGAGI. In DNA form, the CDR3 reads TGTGCCAGCAGCCCCTCCGGTGGGGCCACCGGGGAGCTGTTTTTT. Protein: CASSPSGGATGELFF.

This CDR3 is CASSQGPVHGYTF. The CDR3 DNA sequence: TGCGCCAGCAGCCAGGGACCGGTCCATGGCTACACCTTC. The rearrangement links TRBV4-3 to TRBJ1-2; tentatively, D is TRBD1 (5 bases). The CDR3 is 13 residues long. V lost 3 bases and J lost 6, with 11 bases in between. The germline CDR1 and CDR2 sequences are LGHNA and YSLEER.

As regards this clone: This CDR3 is also generated by other DNA sequences in the sample. The rearrangement uses TRBV9 and TRBJ2-3; 9 nucleotides line up with TRBD2. Germline CDR1 SGDLS, CDR2 YYNGEE. The CDR3 contains 14 residues. V gave up 3 bases and J gave up 4 bases; unmatched junction bases: 3. The CDR3 loop is CASSGLAGSDTQYF. CDR3 nucleotide sequence: TGTGCCAGCAGCGGGCTAGCGGGGTCAGATACGCAGTATTTT.

The V and J genes are TRBV28 and TRBJ1-5; tentatively, D is TRBD1 (5 bases). Germline V gene data show CDR1 as MDHEN and CDR2 as SYDVKM. The V and J ends lost 3 bases and 9 bases respectively, with 9 bases between them. The CDR3 covers 12 residues. CDR3 in amino acids: CASSFRGGPQHF. In nucleotides, the CDR3 is TGTGCCAGCAGTTTTCGCGGGGGGCCCCAGCATTTT.

The rearrangement uses TRBV30 and TRBJ2-6; D is perhaps TRBD1 (6 bases). The V end was cut by 8 bases, the J end by 11 bases, with 19 bases between. Germline V lookup: CDR1 GTSNPN, CDR2 SVGIG (reference sequence). The CDR3 length is 13 residues. CDR3 sequence: CAGTTKGGHVLTF. As DNA, the CDR3 is TGTGCCGGGACAACAAAGGGTGGGCACGTCCTGACTTTC.

V is TRBV9 and J is TRBJ2-1; 7 nucleotides agree with TRBD1. The germline V gene encodes CDR1 SGDLS and CDR2 YYNGEE. The V segment lost 1 base and the J segment 5 bases; nucleotides outside the gene matches: 6. This CDR3 comprises 15 residues. As DNA, the CDR3 is TGTGCCAGCAGCGTATTAGGGGGCGCTCACAATGAGCAGTTCTTC. Encoded protein: CASSVLGGAHNEQFF.

This clone was seen a handful of times. CDR3 protein: CASSYDSPLHF. CDR3 in DNA: TGTGCCAGCAGTTACGATTCACCCCTCCACTTT. The chain combines TRBV28 with TRBJ1-6; D unclear. Trimming pared 4 bases from V and 8 bases from J, leaving 3 bases between. Germline V gene data show CDR1 as MDHEN and CDR2 as SYDVKM. This CDR3 region has 11 residues.

As for this clone: Other DNA sequences in the same sample also yield this CDR3. The genes are TRBV18 and TRBJ2-7, with D possibly TRBD2 on 6 matching bases. The V gene lost 0 bases and the J gene lost 3 bases, with 6 bases spanning the gap. Looked up from germline, CDR1 is KGHSH and CDR2 is LQKENI. The CDR3 covers 13 residues. In DNA form, the CDR3 reads TGTGCCAGCTCACCACCGGGACTCTACGAGCAGTACTTC. Amino acids: CASSPPGLYEQYF.

V gene TRBV9 combines with J gene TRBJ1-2; maybe TRBD1 (5 bases). The CDR3 is made up of 12 amino acids. The V end was cut by 4 bases, the J end by 7 bases, with 11 bases between. Germline V gives CDR1 SGDLS, CDR2 YYNGEE. CDR3 nucleotides: TGTGCCAGCAGCCAGGGACTTATTGGCTACACCTTC. Amino acid sequence: CASSQGLIGYTF. Full variable domain (missing parts from reference TRBV9 and TRBJ1-2): DSGVTQTPKHLITATGQRVTLRCSPRSGDLSVYWYQQSLDQGLQFLIQYYNGEERAKGNILERFSAQQFPDLHSELNLSSLELGDSALYFCASSQGLIGYTFGSGTRLTVV.

The V and J genes are TRBV7-9 and TRBJ1-2, with 8 bases fitting TRBD1. Germline-derived CDR1 and CDR2 are SEHNR and FQNEAQ (reference sequence). The CDR3 is 13 residues long. The trim removed 5 bases at V and 8 bases at J, leaving 7 bases unmatched. The CDR3 loop reads CASSQDRAEGYTF. The CDR3 DNA reads as TGTGCCAGCAGCCAGGACAGGGCAGAAGGCTACACCTTC.

The V and J genes are TRBV2 and TRBJ2-1; D not certain. The germline CDR1 and CDR2 sequences are SNHLY and FYNNEI. CDR3 length: 15 residues. V was pared by 7 bases and J by 0 bases, with 13 bases between. CDR3 sequence reads: CASKGTLLSYNEQFF. The CDR3 region has the DNA TGTGCCAGCAAAGGAACCCTCCTCTCCTACAATGAGCAGTTCTTC.